This passage covers 9 T cell receptor beta chains from one sample sequenced in a study of T cells in Graves' hyperthyroidism and ophthalmopathy. Researchers took RNA transcripts and amplified the TCR beta CDR3 regions from them. The primer set for the first-round RT-PCR of the TCR CDR3 was HTBI. TCRdb fed the multiplex PCR reads into MiXCR, producing one record per CDR3 protein. The repertoire holds about 400,000 distinct CDR3 sequences, with about 14% as singletons. Source material: blood. Receptors originate from a man aged 50-60 years with Graves' ophthalmopathy.

This clonotype turned up a few times. The chain employs TRBV19 and TRBJ2-3, with 7 positions matching TRBD1. V shed 6 bases and J 1 base; nucleotides not matched to a gene: 4. The CDR3 runs to 14 residues. Germline assignment: CDR1 LNHDA and CDR2 SQIVND (reference sequence). The DNA of the CDR3 is TGTGCCAGTAGAACTGACAGGGGCACAGATACGCAGTATTTT. Translation: CASRTDRGTDTQYF.

Ten or more counts support this clonotype. CDR3 DNA: TGCAGTGCTTCGAATCGGGGGCATCTTGGCTATGGCTACACCTTC. Protein sequence: CSASNRGHLGYGYTF. The chain uses TRBV20-1 and TRBJ1-2; weak D call: TRBD1 (6 bases). The CDR3 has 15 amino acids. V gave up 5 bases and J gave up 4 bases, with 20 bases separating them. CDR1 is DFQATT, CDR2 SNEGSKA, per germline (reference sequence).

This clonotype was seen repeatedly, ten times or more. The chain uses TRBV18 and TRBJ1-2; D call uncertain. V was cut by 3 bases and J by 0 bases, with 11 bases left in between. Germline CDR1 KGHSH, CDR2 LQKENI. The CDR3 is 15 residues long. CDR3 DNA: TGTGCCAGCTCACCGGGTTCGGGCACTAACTATGGCTACACCTTC. It specifies CASSPGSGTNYGYTF.

This clonotype came up many times. The chain carries TRBV2 and TRBJ2-5; D call uncertain. V lost 6 bases and J lost 3, with 5 bases in between. The CDR3 has 11 amino acids. CDR1 SNHLY and CDR2 FYNNEI come from the germline V gene. The CDR3, as DNA: TGTGCCAGCAGCCAAAAAGAGACCCAGTACTTC. Translated: CASSQKETQYF.

The sample holds a few counts of this clonotype. The chain joins TRBV6-2 or TRBV6-3 to TRBJ2-5; weak D call: TRBD2 (6 bases). Trimming took off 0 bases at V and 4 bases at J, with 15 bases between the two ends. Germline V gives CDR1 MNHEY, CDR2 SVGEGT. The CDR3 consists of 16 residues. The CDR3, as DNA: TGTGCCAGCAGTTACTCGACGGGAGCGAGCCCAGAGACCCAGTACTTC. It translates to CASSYSTGASPETQYF.

This clonotype was detected ten times or more. The chain has TRBV5-1 and TRBJ1-2; D is unclear. CDR3 length: 14 amino acids. Trimming stripped 2 bases from V and 0 bases from J, with 8 bases between. CDR1 SGHRS and CDR2 YFSETQ come from the germline V gene. CDR3 DNA sequence: TGCGCCAGCAGCTTTAGCCAGACTAACTATGGCTACACCTTC. This encodes CASSFSQTNYGYTF.

This clonotype has a count of ten or more. The chain carries TRBV12-3 or TRBV12-4 and TRBJ1-1; D unresolved. V lost 5 bases and J 2 bases, leaving 18 bases between the germline ends. The CDR3 contains 16 residues. As DNA, the CDR3 is TGTGCCAGCAGTCTCAACTGGCAGGTACAAAACACTGAAGCTTTCTTT. Translated: CASSLNWQVQNTEAFF.

This clonotype has a single count. The chain joins TRBV14 to TRBJ1-2; D possibly corresponds to TRBD1 (5 bases). Germline V gene sequence: CDR1 SGHDN, CDR2 FVKESK. This CDR3 comprises 13 residues. Trimming took 4 bases from V and 6 from J, leaving 12 bases between them. CDR3 residues: CASSPLPQDGYTF. DNA for the CDR3: TGTGCCAGCAGCCCCCTTCCACAGGATGGCTACACCTTC.

This clonotype came up many times. The rearrangement links TRBV20-1 to TRBJ2-7; D tentatively reads TRBD1 or TRBD2 (6 bases each). Germline CDR1 reads DFQATT; CDR2 reads SNEGSKA (reference sequence). The V gene lost 3 bases and the J gene lost 2 bases, with 8 bases spanning the gap. This CDR3 spans 12 amino acids. In DNA, the CDR3 is TGCAGTGCTAGTAGGGGGGCCTACGAGCAGTACTTC. Amino acids: CSASRGAYEQYF.